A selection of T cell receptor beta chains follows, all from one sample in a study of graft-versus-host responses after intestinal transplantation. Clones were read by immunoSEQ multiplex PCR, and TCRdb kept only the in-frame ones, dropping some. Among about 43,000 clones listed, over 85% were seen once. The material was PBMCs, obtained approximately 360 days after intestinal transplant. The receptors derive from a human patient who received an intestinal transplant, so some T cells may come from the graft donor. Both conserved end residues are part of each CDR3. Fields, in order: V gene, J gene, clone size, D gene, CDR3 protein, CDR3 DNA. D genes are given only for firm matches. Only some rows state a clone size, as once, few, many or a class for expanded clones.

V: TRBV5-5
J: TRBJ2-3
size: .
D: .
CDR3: CASSLPSRSDTQYF
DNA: TGTGCCAGCAGCTTACCAAGTAGGTCAGATACGCAGTATTTT

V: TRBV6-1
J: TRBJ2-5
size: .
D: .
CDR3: CASTRVETQYF
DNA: TGTGCCAGCACCCGGGTAGAGACCCAGTACTTC

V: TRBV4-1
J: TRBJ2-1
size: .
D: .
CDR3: CASSQRFPYNEQFF
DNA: TGCGCCAGCAGCCAGAGGTTCCCCTACAATGAGCAGTTCTTC

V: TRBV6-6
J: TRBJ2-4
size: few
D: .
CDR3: CASSYSQAVGNIQYF
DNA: TGTGCCAGCAGTTACTCCCAGGCAGTTGGAAACATTCAGTACTTC

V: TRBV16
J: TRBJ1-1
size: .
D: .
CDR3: CASSPTGEPGTEAFF
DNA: TGTGCCAGCAGCCCGACCGGCGAACCAGGCACTGAAGCTTTCTTT

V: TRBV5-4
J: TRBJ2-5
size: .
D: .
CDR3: CASSLPLAGEETQYF
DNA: TGTGCCAGCAGCTTGCCCCTAGCCGGAGAAGAGACCCAGTACTTC

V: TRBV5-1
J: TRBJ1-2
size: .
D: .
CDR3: CASSLVGGTSGYTF
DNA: TGCGCCAGCAGCTTGGTAGGAGGGACATCCGGCTACACCTTC

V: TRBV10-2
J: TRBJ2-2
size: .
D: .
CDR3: CASSDNVKRAASAGELFF
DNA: TGCGCCAGCAGTGATAATGTCAAGAGGGCGGCATCCGCCGGGGAGCTGTTTTTT

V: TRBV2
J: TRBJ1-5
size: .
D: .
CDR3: CASSERLGNQPQHF
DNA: TGTGCCAGCAGTGAAAGGTTGGGGAATCAGCCCCAGCATTTT

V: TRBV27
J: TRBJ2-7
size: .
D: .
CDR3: CASSLQGSSYEQYF
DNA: TGTGCCAGCAGTCTACAGGGTAGCTCCTACGAGCAGTACTTC

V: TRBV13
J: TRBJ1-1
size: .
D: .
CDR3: CASSLRQWHTEAFF
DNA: TGTGCCAGCAGCCTACGACAGTGGCACACTGAAGCTTTCTTT

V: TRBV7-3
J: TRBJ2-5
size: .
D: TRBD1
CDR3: CASSYTGDQETQYF
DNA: TGTGCCAGCAGCTATACAGGGGACCAAGAGACCCAGTACTTC

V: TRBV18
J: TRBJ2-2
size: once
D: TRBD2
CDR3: CASSPLAGVTGELFF
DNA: TGTGCCAGCTCACCGCTAGCGGGAGTCACCGGGGAGCTGTTTTTT

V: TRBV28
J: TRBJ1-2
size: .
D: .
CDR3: CASSPPVASYYGYTF
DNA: TGTGCCAGCAGTCCCCCGGTTGCTAGCTACTATGGCTACACCTTC

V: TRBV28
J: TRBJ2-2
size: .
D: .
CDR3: CASRLRWGRDTNTGELFF
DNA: TGTGCCAGCAGACTACGTTGGGGGAGAGACACGAACACCGGGGAGCTGTTTTTT

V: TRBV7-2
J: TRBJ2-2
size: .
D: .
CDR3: CASSLGSTVTGELFF
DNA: TGTGCCAGCAGCCTCGGCTCGACGGTGACCGGGGAGCTGTTTTTT

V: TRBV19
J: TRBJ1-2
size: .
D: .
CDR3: CASSPAQGDGYTF
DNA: TGTGCCAGTAGTCCTGCGCAGGGAGATGGCTACACCTTC

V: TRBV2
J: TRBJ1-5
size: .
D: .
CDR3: CASSEYGQGNKGSNQPQHF
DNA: TGTGCCAGCAGTGAATACGGCCAGGGTAATAAGGGGAGCAATCAGCCCCAGCATTTT

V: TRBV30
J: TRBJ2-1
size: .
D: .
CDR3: CAWSTPWSKRVRYNEQFF
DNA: TGTGCCTGGAGTACCCCTTGGAGCAAGCGGGTACGCTACAATGAGCAGTTCTTC

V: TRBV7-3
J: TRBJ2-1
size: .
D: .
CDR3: CASSLKVYNEQFF
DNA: TGTGCCAGCAGCTTAAAGGTCTACAATGAGCAGTTCTTC

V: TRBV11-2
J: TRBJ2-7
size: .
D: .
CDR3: CASSSSGYNYEQYF
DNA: TGTGCCAGCAGCTCCTCAGGATACAACTACGAGCAGTACTTC

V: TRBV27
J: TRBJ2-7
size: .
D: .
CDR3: CASRPQGRGYEQYF
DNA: TGTGCCAGCAGGCCCCAGGGACGGGGCTACGAGCAGTACTTC

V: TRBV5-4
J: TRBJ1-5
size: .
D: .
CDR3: CASSFQGTDQPQHF
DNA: TGTGCCAGCAGCTTTCAGGGCACGGATCAGCCCCAGCATTTT

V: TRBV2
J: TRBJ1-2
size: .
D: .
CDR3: CASSEYGTGYGYTF
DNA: TGTGCCAGCAGTGAATACGGGACGGGCTATGGCTACACCTTC

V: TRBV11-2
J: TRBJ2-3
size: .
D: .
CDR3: CASSLRERISVTDTQYF
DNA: TGTGCCAGCAGCTTAAGGGAAAGGATATCAGTCACAGATACGCAGTATTTT

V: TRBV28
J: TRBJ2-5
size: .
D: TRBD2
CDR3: CASSPLGGLAGVTLETQYF
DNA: TGTGCCAGCAGTCCCCTGGGGGGACTAGCGGGAGTTACCCTCGAGACCCAGTACTTC

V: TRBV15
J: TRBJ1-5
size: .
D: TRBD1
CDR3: CATSRETGRNQPQHF
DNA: TGTGCCACCAGCAGAGAGACAGGGCGAAATCAGCCCCAGCATTTT

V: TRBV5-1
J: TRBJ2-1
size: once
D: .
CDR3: CASNPGSSTIQIHEQFF
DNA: TGCGCCAGCAACCCGGGGTCGAGTACCATCCAAATCCATGAGCAGTTCTTC

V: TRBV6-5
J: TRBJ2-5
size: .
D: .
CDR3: CASRDGVWETQYF
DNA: TGTGCCAGCAGAGACGGCGTCTGGGAGACCCAGTACTTC

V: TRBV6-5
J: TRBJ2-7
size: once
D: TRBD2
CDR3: CASSLTSGRVYEQYF
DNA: TGTGCCAGCAGTCTTACTAGCGGGAGGGTCTACGAGCAGTACTTC

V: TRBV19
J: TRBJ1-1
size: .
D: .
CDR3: CASSIEGGNTEAFF
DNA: TGTGCCAGTAGTATAGAAGGCGGGAACACTGAAGCTTTCTTT

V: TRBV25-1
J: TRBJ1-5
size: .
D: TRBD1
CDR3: CASSGTGVQPQHF
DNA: TGTGCCAGCAGTGGAACAGGGGTCCAGCCCCAGCATTTT

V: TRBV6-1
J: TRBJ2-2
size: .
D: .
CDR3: CASSLDTGELFF
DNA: TGTGCCAGCAGTTTGGACACCGGGGAGCTGTTTTTT